This entry concerns a single T cell receptor beta chain. These data originate in a study of T cell changes during pregnancy in multiple sclerosis. Deletions cut 3 bases from V and 8 bases from J, with 13 bases between. The CDR3 has 14 residues. From germline, CDR1 is SGHVS and CDR2 FNYEAQ. Clones were sequenced by immunoSEQ multiplex PCR, and TCRdb holds only the in-frame ones, with some missing. The sample yields about 36,000 clones, 80% to 95% seen once. The sequencing here drew on CD4+ T cells from peripheral blood mononuclear cells, taken in the third trimester of pregnancy. The chain recombines TRBV7-6 with TRBJ1-4; possible D gene TRBD1, 6 bases. The clonotype originates from a female donor in good health, enrolled as a control in a pregnancy study. The CDR3 reads CASSFRGGVEKLFF. The CDR3 coding sequence is TGTGCCAGCAGCTTTCGGGGGGGCGTAGAAAAACTGTTTTTT.